The 2 T cell receptor beta chains below come from one sample, sequenced in a study of radiotherapy plus CTLA-4 blockade in lung cancer. Profiled with immunoSEQ multiplex PCR; TCRdb holds only in-frame clones, not every one. The sample records more than 25,000 clones, 70% to 85% being singletons. Sample: peripheral blood, taken from a patient treated with radiotherapy plus ipilimumab. These receptors were obtained from a human donor with non-small cell lung cancer who had stable disease on radiotherapy plus ipilimumab.

V is TRBV2 and J is TRBJ2-3; D remains unclear. Looked up from germline, CDR1 is SNHLY and CDR2 is FYNNEI. The CDR3 is 14 amino acids. V gave up 8 bases and J gave up 0 bases, with 12 bases separating them. The CDR3 DNA follows: TGTGCCAGCGCCAGCATTTTAAGCACAGATACGCAGTATTTT. As protein: CASASILSTDTQYF.

This chain links TRBV5-6 with TRBJ1-4; TRBD1 matches at 10 bases. The germline CDR1 and CDR2 sequences are SGHDT and YYEEEE. The V gene end was trimmed by 6 bases and the J gene end by 17 bases; junction bases not matched to a gene: 19. This CDR3 comprises 15 residues. CDR3 protein: CASTRGGTGADRFFF. For the CDR3, the DNA is TGTGCCAGCACTAGAGGAGGGACAGGGGCTGATAGGTTTTTTTTT. The whole variable domain, filled in from reference TRBV5-6 and TRBJ1-4, reads DAGVTQSPTHLIKTRGQQVTLRCSPKSGHDTVSWYQQALGQGPQFIFQYYEEEERQRGNFPDRFSGHQFPNYSSELNVNALLLGDSALYLCASTRGGTGADRFFFGSGTQLSVL.